Each of the 31 T cell receptor beta chains below was sequenced from the same sample in a study of blood T cells in healthy people across ages. Primers used in a second PCR of about 7 to 12 cycles were a sample-barcoded 5' primer and a J-beta primer mix. TCRdb reanalysed the 5' RACE reads using MiXCR and keeps one entry per CDR3 protein. The sample consists of around 800,000 distinct CDR3 sequences, roughly 44% of them appearing once. The sequencing input was blood. Receptors were obtained from a man aged 60 to 69 in good health.

V gene TRBV15 combines with J gene TRBJ1-4, with unresolved D. CDR1 and CDR2 from the germline V gene are LNHNV and YYDKDF (reference sequence). V gave up 0 bases and J gave up 8 bases, with 4 bases separating them. This CDR3 has 12 residues. CDR3 region: CATSRDEEKLFF. CDR3 nucleotides: TGTGCCACCAGCAGAGATGAGGAAAAACTGTTTTTT.

The sample holds a few counts of this clonotype. One junction end disagrees with the germline gene, perhaps due to a read error. V and J are TRBV20-1 and TRBJ2-5; no definite D call. The CDR3 has 11 residues. The germline V gene encodes CDR1 DFQATT and CDR2 SNEGSKA (reference sequence). The chain's CDR3 is CSARDPLAQYF. CDR3 in DNA: TGCAGTGCTCGAGACCCATTAGCCCAGTACTTC.

The rearrangement joins TRBV20-1 to TRBJ2-7, with 8 bases fitting TRBD2. There are 14 residues in the CDR3. Trimming at V came to 0 bases and at J to 3 bases, leaving 4 bases not matched to a gene. Per germline, CDR1 DFQATT and CDR2 SNEGSKA (reference sequence). CDR3: CSARDLAGGYEQYF. The CDR3 nucleotides read TGCAGTGCTAGAGATCTGGCGGGGGGCTACGAGCAGTACTTC.

Many counts were recorded for this clonotype. V and J are TRBV12-3 or TRBV12-4 and TRBJ1-2; no clear D. The CDR3 runs 11 residues. Trimming shortened V by 2 bases and J by 8 bases, and 6 bases separated the two germline ends. This CDR3 is CASSLYEGYTF. The CDR3 nucleotides read TGTGCCAGCAGTTTATATGAAGGCTACACCTTC.

This rearrangement joins TRBV5-1 to TRBJ1-1; D unresolved. This CDR3 comprises 13 residues. Germline V gene sequence: CDR1 SGHRS, CDR2 YFSETQ. Trimming cost V 4 bases and J 0 bases, with 7 bases left between them. CDR3 loop: CASSGVLNTEAFF. The CDR3 DNA reads TGCGCCAGCAGCGGGGTGTTGAACACTGAAGCTTTCTTT.

The chain carries TRBV5-1 and TRBJ2-3; D not certain. The CDR3 contains 13 residues. V lost 0 bases, J lost 9 bases, and 11 bases lay in between. CDR1 SGHRS and CDR2 YFSETQ come from the germline V gene. In DNA form, the CDR3 reads TGCGCCAGCAGCTTGGTGTCTTTGGGGACGCAGTATTTT. This encodes CASSLVSLGTQYF.

The chain uses TRBV5-5 and TRBJ2-4; D unclear. The DNA end is more similar to TRBJ2-7, so the J call may be wrong. Germline-derived CDR1 and CDR2 are SGHKS and YYEKEE (reference sequence). CDR3 length equals 12 residues. CDR3 region: CASSLEKNEQYF. The CDR3 DNA is TGTGCCAGCAGCTTGGAGAAGAACGAGCAGTACTTC.

The gene calls are TRBV5-4 and TRBJ2-3, with 9 bases lining up with TRBD2. This CDR3 region has 19 residues. The V and J ends lost 6 bases and 2 bases, in that order; junction bases with no gene match: 19. In germline, CDR1 is SGHNT, CDR2 YYREEE (reference sequence). The CDR3 sequence: CASTGPRGREGYNTDTQYF. The CDR3 DNA follows: TGTGCCAGCACCGGACCTCGGGGGCGGGAGGGGTATAACACAGATACGCAGTATTTT.

The chain carries TRBV6-6 and TRBJ1-5; D is possibly TRBD1 (5 bases). CDR1 and CDR2 from the germline V gene are MNHNY and SVGAGI (reference sequence). This CDR3 comprises 15 residues. V shed 5 bases and J shed 2 bases, with 13 bases lying between them. The CDR3 DNA follows: TGTGCCAGCAGTCAACAGGAGAATGGCAATCAGCCCCAGCATTTT. It codes for CASSQQENGNQPQHF.

This clonotype was seen only a few times. The chain combines TRBV9 with TRBJ1-2, with D maybe TRBD1 (6 bases). The length of the CDR3 is 18 residues. Per the germline V gene, CDR1 is SGDLS and CDR2 is YYNGEE. Trimming took 0 bases from V and 5 from J, leaving 23 bases between them. This CDR3 reads CASSVELEGDTLGYGYTF. CDR3 sequence (DNA): TGTGCCAGCAGCGTAGAGCTGGAGGGGGACACCCTGGGGTATGGCTACACCTTC.

This clonotype has at least ten counts. The CDR3 region is CSASSGGYNEQFF. In DNA, the CDR3 is TGCAGTGCTAGTAGCGGGGGGTACAATGAGCAGTTCTTC. The chain uses TRBV20-1 and TRBJ2-1; TRBD2 matches at 10 bases. CDR3 length equals 13 residues. After removal of 3 bases from V and 4 bases from J, the junction contained 0 bases not matched to a gene. Germline CDR1 is DFQATT and CDR2 is SNEGSKA (reference sequence).

V usage is TRBV20-1 and J usage is TRBJ1-1, with TRBD1 matching over 9 bases. CDR1 is DFQATT, CDR2 SNEGSKA, per germline (reference sequence). The CDR3 is 13 amino acids. The V gene end was trimmed by 6 bases and the J gene end by 4 bases; junction bases not matched to a gene: 6. For the CDR3, the DNA is TGCAGTGCCCCGGACAGGGGTTTCACTGAAGCTTTCTTT. It codes for CSAPDRGFTEAFF.

This clonotype was observed a few times. The chain links TRBV12-3 or TRBV12-4 to TRBJ2-7, with D perhaps TRBD1 (5 bases). This CDR3 has 17 residues. Trimming pared 0 bases from V and 2 bases from J, leaving 17 bases between. CDR3 nucleotides: TGTGCCAGCAGTTTAGCCCCCGACAGTTTTTCTACCTACGAGCAGTACTTC. Protein sequence: CASSLAPDSFSTYEQYF.

The chain joins TRBV29-1 to TRBJ2-7; unclear D gene. The CDR3 contains 12 residues. The germline V and J ends were trimmed by 8 bases and 1 base, with 12 bases remaining between them. Per germline, CDR1 SQVTM and CDR2 ANQGSEA. The DNA for the CDR3 is TGCAGCCATTTAGACGGGTCCTACGAGCAGTACTTC. Translation gives CSHLDGSYEQYF.

The genes are TRBV6-5 and TRBJ1-5, with D possibly being TRBD1 (5 bases). This CDR3 is built from 14 residues. The V and J ends lost 5 bases and 0 bases respectively, with 8 bases between them. Germline assignment: CDR1 MNHEY and CDR2 SVGAGI. The CDR3 DNA sequence: TGTGCCAGCAGTGGAGACAGTAGCAATCAGCCCCAGCATTTT. This translates into CASSGDSSNQPQHF.

There are a few counts of this clonotype. The chain recombines TRBV21-1 with TRBJ2-7; the table's D gene call, TRBD1, was not cross checked with the DNA. The DNA end is a closer match to TRBJ2-4, so the J assignment may be wrong. TRBV21-1 is a pseudogene segment. There are 16 residues in the CDR3. DNA of the CDR3: TGTGCCAGCAGCAAAACAAGACGGGGGTCCAAAAACATTCAGTACTTC. This translates into CASSKTRRGSKNIQYF.

Here the CDR3 DNA reads TGTGCCAGCAGCCAGGAGACAGGGGGCACTGAAGCTTTCTTT. The encoded protein is CASSQETGGTEAFF. The chain is built from TRBV3-1 and TRBJ1-1; 9 bases are a match to TRBD1. The CDR3 loop spans 14 amino acids. The germline CDR1 and CDR2 sequences are LGHDT and YNNKEL (reference sequence). Germline trimming cut 3 bases from V and 4 bases from J; bases unmatched to any gene: 3.

This clonotype was seen a handful of times. The chain combines TRBV28 with TRBJ2-7; D ambiguous. Germline V gives CDR1 MDHEN, CDR2 SYDVKM. CDR3 length: 12 residues. Trimming took 2 bases from V and 4 from J, leaving 6 bases between them. The CDR3 sequence is CASSLRQYEQYF. CDR3 sequence (DNA): TGTGCCAGCAGTTTAAGGCAGTACGAGCAGTACTTC.

This clonotype was observed a handful of times. This chain uses TRBV20-1 with TRBJ1-2; 9 bases match TRBD1. The ends lost 6 bases at V and 8 bases at J; junction bases unmatched: 16. Looked up from germline, CDR1 is DFQATT and CDR2 is SNEGSKA (reference sequence). The CDR3 extends over 15 amino acids. CDR3 coding DNA: TGCAGTGCGACCCCCGGGACAGGGTTACTATTAGGCTACACCTTC. Its protein product is CSATPGTGLLLGYTF.

The chain uses TRBV5-6 and TRBJ1-2; D is unclear. Trimming stripped 2 bases from V and 0 bases from J, with 14 bases between. There are 16 residues in the CDR3. Looked up from germline, CDR1 is SGHDT and CDR2 is YYEEEE. The chain's CDR3 is CASSFRDGKTNYGYTF. CDR3 DNA sequence: TGTGCCAGCAGCTTCCGCGACGGGAAGACTAACTATGGCTACACCTTC.

This clonotype was picked up a small number of times. The V and J genes are TRBV12-3 or TRBV12-4 and TRBJ1-4, with TRBD1 as a possible D gene (5 bases). V was trimmed by 4 bases and J by 0 bases, leaving 9 bases between them. The CDR3 runs 15 residues. This chain's CDR3 is CASSSYRTTNEKLFF. The CDR3 DNA sequence: TGTGCCAGCAGTTCGTACAGGACAACTAATGAAAAACTGTTTTTT.

This clonotype was detected once. V and J are TRBV4-3 and TRBJ1-5; no definite D call. Per germline, CDR1 LGHNA and CDR2 YSLEER. The V gene lost 0 bases and the J gene lost 1 base, with 13 bases spanning the gap. This CDR3 is 17 amino acids long. The chain's CDR3 is CASSQEVSLVSNQPQHF. The CDR3, as DNA: TGCGCCAGCAGCCAAGAGGTCAGTCTCGTGAGCAATCAGCCCCAGCATTTT.

The CDR3: CASSIQGGSSYEQYF. The DNA of the CDR3 is TGTGCCAGCAGCATCCAGGGGGGGAGCTCCTACGAGCAGTACTTC. The rearrangement links TRBV7-2 to TRBJ2-7; D possibly uses TRBD1 or TRBD2 (7 bases each). CDR1 is SGHTA and CDR2 is FQGNSA in the germline V gene. V gave up 5 bases and J gave up 0 bases, with 14 bases separating them. This CDR3 has 15 amino acids.

The CDR3 nucleotides read TGTGCCAGCAGCACAGGGACGAGGACAGATACGCAGTATTTT. Amino acid sequence: CASSTGTRTDTQYF. This chain uses TRBV11-2 with TRBJ2-3; tentatively, D is TRBD1 (6 bases). This CDR3 region has 14 residues. Germline CDR1 SGHAT, CDR2 FQNNGV. Between the trimmed V and J ends, which lost 5 bases and 3 bases, there was a span of 12 bases.

This chain uses TRBV6-5 with TRBJ2-1; TRBD2 matches 15 bases. Per the germline V gene, CDR1 is MNHEY and CDR2 is SVGAGI. This CDR3 has 16 amino acids. V dropped 5 bases and J dropped 10; count of bases not matched to a gene: 9. Here the CDR3 DNA reads TGTGCCAGCAGTAACCGCGGGACTAGCGGGGGGCGCGAGCAGTTCTTC. Its protein is CASSNRGTSGGREQFF.

A few counts support this clonotype. The chain combines TRBV7-2 with TRBJ2-5; 9 bases are a match to TRBD1. With V trimmed by 4 bases and J by 9 bases, 12 bases remained unmatched. CDR1 and CDR2 from the germline V gene are SGHTA and FQGNSA. This CDR3 contains 15 residues. The CDR3 DNA reads TGTGCCAGCAGCTACTTCGGACAGGGGCAAGGGGCCCAGTACTTC. Amino acid sequence: CASSYFGQGQGAQYF.

V usage is TRBV6-5 and J usage is TRBJ2-3, with D tentatively TRBD1 (5 bases). The CDR3 consists of 15 residues. Germline V gene data show CDR1 as MNHEY and CDR2 as SVGAGI. V lost 7 bases and J 3 bases, leaving 17 bases between the germline ends. The CDR3 here is CASKTATLGTDTQYF. For the CDR3, the DNA is TGTGCCAGCAAGACAGCGACTTTGGGGACAGATACGCAGTATTTT.

The rearrangement joins TRBV28 to TRBJ1-1; no clear D gene. Germline V gives CDR1 MDHEN, CDR2 SYDVKM. V was shortened by 6 bases and J by 1 base, with 15 bases between the two germline ends. The CDR3 totals 15 residues. The CDR3 sequence is CASRPLQIPNTEAFF. The CDR3 DNA reads as TGTGCCAGCAGACCATTACAGATACCGAACACTGAAGCTTTCTTT.

This clonotype was seen more than once but under ten times. The gene calls are TRBV5-4 and TRBJ2-7; 9 bases are a match to TRBD1. CDR1 SGHNT and CDR2 YYREEE come from the germline V gene (reference sequence). The CDR3 is 16 amino acids. The J segment lost 3 bases and the V segment lost 0 bases, leaving 7 bases of the junction unmatched. The CDR3: CASSLGGQGTIYEQYF. CDR3 bases: TGTGCCAGCAGCTTGGGAGGACAGGGGACTATCTACGAGCAGTACTTC.

This clonotype has a handful of counts. This chain uses TRBV11-3 with TRBJ2-5; 10 bases fit TRBD2. Unmatched junction bases numbered 6, after V lost 5 bases and J lost 9 bases. The CDR3 consists of 13 residues. In germline, CDR1 is SGHNT, CDR2 YENEEA. CDR3 amino acids: CASSPSGGEAQYF. CDR3 coding DNA: TGTGCCAGCAGCCCGAGCGGGGGGGAGGCCCAGTACTTC.

This rearrangement joins TRBV18 to TRBJ1-4; D call uncertain. This CDR3 has 14 amino acids. V dropped 3 bases and J dropped 0 bases, with 5 bases sitting between them. Germline-derived CDR1 and CDR2 are KGHSH and LQKENI. The CDR3 sequence is CASSPPATNEKLFF. The CDR3 DNA is TGTGCCAGCTCACCGCCAGCAACTAATGAAAAACTGTTTTTT.